The TCR beta chain under discussion was sequenced for a study of CD8 T cells in Susac syndrome. After extraction with the RNeasy kit, 0.5 to 1 ug of the RNA was reverse transcribed using random hexamers. MiXCR was run by TCRdb on the immunoSEQ multiplex PCR reads, yielding one entry per CDR3 protein. The sample contains around 130,000 distinct CDR3 sequences, around 91% of which appear only once. Trimming removed 5 bases from V and 8 bases from J, with 21 bases in between. Looked up from germline, CDR1 is LGHDT and CDR2 is YNNKEL (reference sequence). This CDR3 is built from 15 residues. The sequence derives from a human donor with multiple sclerosis. Input material: CD8+ T cells from PBMCs. V is TRBV3-1 and J is TRBJ1-2; tentative D call: TRBD1 (5 bases). The CDR3 protein is CASSGPPLTREGYTF. CDR3 DNA: TGTGCCAGCAGCGGCCCACCCCTTACCAGGGAGGGCTACACCTTC.